This entry describes one T cell receptor (beta chain). Its antigen remains unknown. Germline V gene data show CDR1 as MNHEY and CDR2 as SVGAGI. Between the trimmed V and J ends, which lost 2 bases and 0 bases, there was a span of 4 bases. The CDR3 is 13 amino acids. This sample stems from a study of chemoradiotherapy in HPV16-positive cancers. At the level of the study: A couple of HPV16-positive patients' cells yielded candidate HPV-specific clones and common motifs. Findings and limits, study-wide: Better recurrence-free survival went with HPV-responsive T-cell expansion in HPV16-positive patients. Non-HPV-specific T cells did not expand in tumors during treatment, whereas candidate HPV-specific clones and E7-related motifs did.

Profiling relied on immunoSEQ multiplex PCR, and the TCRdb table lists in-frame clones only, not all of them. Of thousands of clones in the sample, less than 95% were seen once. Repeated repertoire sampling spanned the course of chemoradiotherapy. The biological material was taken from a patient who underwent chemoradiotherapy. The TCR originated in a human donor with HPV-associated anogenital cancer. The chain combines TRBV6-5 with TRBJ1-1, with D unresolved. CDR3 in amino acids: CASSYRLNTEAFF. The CDR3 region has the DNA TGTGCCAGCAGTTACAGGCTGAACACTGAAGCTTTCTTT.